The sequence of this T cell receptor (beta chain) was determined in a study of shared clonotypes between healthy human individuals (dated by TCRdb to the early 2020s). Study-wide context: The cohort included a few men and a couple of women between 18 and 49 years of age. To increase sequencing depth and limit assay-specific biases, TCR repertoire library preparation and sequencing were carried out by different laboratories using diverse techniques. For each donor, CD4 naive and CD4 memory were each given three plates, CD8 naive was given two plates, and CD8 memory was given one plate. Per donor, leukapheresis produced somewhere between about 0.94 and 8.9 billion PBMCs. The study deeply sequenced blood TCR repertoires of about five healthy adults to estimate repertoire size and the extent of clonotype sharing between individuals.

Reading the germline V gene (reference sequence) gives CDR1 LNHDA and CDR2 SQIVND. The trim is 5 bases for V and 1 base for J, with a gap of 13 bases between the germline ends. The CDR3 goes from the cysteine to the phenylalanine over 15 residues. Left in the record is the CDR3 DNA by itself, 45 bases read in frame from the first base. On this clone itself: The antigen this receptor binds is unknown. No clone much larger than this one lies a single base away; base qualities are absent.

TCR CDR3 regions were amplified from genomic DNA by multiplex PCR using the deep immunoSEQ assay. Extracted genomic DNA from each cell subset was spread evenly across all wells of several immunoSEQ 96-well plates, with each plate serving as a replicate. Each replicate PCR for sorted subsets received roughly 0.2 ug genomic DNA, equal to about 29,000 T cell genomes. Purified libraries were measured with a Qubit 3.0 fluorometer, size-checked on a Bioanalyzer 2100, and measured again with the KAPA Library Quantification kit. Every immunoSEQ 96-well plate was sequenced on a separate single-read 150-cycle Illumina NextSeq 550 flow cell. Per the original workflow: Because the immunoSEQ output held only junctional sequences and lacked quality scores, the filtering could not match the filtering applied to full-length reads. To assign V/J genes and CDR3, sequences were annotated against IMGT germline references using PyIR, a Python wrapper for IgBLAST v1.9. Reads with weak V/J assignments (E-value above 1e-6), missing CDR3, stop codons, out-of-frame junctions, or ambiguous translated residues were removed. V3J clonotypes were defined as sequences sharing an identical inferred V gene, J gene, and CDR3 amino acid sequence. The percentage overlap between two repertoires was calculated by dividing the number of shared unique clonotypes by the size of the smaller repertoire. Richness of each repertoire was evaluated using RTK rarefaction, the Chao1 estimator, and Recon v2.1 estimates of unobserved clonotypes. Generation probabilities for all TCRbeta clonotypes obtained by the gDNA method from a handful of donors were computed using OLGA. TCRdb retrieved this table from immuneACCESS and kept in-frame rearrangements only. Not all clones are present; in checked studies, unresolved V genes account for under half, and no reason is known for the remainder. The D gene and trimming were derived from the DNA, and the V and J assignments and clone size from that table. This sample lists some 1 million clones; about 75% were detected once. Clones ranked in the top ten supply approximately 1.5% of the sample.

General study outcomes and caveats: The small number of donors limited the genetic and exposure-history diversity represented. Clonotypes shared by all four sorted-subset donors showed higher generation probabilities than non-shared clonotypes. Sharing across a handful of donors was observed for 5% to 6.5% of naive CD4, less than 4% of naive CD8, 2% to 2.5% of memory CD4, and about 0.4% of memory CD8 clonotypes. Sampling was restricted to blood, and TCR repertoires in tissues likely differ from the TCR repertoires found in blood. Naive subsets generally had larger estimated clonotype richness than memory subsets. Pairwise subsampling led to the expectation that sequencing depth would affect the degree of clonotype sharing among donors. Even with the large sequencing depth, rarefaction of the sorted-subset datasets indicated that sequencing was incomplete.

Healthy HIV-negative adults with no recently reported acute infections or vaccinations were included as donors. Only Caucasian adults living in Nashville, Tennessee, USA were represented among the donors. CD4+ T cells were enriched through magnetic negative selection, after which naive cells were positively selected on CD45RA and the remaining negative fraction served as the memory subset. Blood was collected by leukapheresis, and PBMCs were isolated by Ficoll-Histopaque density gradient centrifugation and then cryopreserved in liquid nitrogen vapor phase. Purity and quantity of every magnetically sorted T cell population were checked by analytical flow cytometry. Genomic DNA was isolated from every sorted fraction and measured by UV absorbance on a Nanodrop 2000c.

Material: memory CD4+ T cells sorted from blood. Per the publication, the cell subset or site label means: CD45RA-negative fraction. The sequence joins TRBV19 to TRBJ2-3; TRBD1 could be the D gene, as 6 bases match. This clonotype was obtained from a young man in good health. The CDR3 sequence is CASSPGELGTDTQYF. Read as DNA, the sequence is TGTGCCAGTAGTCCAGGGGAGTTGGGCACAGATACGCAGTATTTT.